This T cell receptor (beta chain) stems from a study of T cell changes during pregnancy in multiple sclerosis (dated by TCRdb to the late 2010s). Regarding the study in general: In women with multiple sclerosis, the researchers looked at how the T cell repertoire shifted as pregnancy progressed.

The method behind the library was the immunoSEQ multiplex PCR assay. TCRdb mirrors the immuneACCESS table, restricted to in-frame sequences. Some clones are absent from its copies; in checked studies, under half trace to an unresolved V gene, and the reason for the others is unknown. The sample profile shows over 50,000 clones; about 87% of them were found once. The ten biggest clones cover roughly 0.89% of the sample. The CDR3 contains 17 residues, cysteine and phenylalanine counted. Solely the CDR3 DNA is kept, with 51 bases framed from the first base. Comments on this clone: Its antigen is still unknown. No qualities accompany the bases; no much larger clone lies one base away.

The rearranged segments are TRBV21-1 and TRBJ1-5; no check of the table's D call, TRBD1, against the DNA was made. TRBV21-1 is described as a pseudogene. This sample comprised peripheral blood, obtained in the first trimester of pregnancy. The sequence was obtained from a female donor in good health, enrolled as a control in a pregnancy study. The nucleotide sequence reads TGTGCCAGCAGCCCCACCCGGGACAGGAGGGGGAATCAGCCCCAGCATTTT. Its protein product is CASSPTRDRRGNQPQHF.